This T cell receptor beta chain was profiled in a study of T cells in tuberculosis. Across the whole study: IGRA-negative adolescents, IGRA-positive adolescents with latent tuberculosis and adults with active tuberculosis formed this South African cohort. Overall study findings and caveats: Active tuberculosis TCR-alpha repertoires lay closer to GMM-specific TCRs than IGRA-negative controls, suggesting clonal expansion. Samples were chosen by availability of cryopreserved specimens.

CDR3 length: 13 residues. Trimming stripped 2 bases from V and 4 bases from J, with 8 bases between. CDR1 and CDR2 (germline): MNHEY, SMNVEV (reference sequence). Generated by immunoSEQ multiplex PCR, the TCRdb table keeps only in-frame clones and is missing some. The table has roughly 34,000 clones, roughly 95% seen once; the top ten hold under 3%. Latent tuberculosis screening used tuberculin skin test and IGRA at entry. Concerning this clone itself: Its antigen is as yet unknown.

This clonotype was sampled from a donor aged 10 to 29 with latent tuberculosis or without tuberculosis infection. The chain has TRBV27 and TRBJ1-1; D possibly corresponds to TRBD1 (5 bases). Material: PBMCs. CDR3 sequence reads: CASSLQRGTEAFF. The DNA for the CDR3 is TGTGCCAGCAGTTTACAAAGGGGCACTGAAGCTTTCTTT.